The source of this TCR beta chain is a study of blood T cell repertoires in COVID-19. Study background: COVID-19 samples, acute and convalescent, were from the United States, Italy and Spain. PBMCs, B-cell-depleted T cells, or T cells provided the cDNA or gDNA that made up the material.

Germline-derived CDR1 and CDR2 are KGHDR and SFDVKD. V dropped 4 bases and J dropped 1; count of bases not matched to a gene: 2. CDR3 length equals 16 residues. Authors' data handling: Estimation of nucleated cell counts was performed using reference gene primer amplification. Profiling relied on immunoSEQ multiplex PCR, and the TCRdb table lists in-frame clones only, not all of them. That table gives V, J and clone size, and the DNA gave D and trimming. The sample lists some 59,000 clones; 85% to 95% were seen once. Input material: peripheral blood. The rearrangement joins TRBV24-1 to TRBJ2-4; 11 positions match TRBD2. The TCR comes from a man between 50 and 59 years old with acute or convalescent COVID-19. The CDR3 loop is CATSETSGDAKNIQYF. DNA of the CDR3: TGTGCCACCAGTGAGACTAGCGGGGATGCCAAAAACATTCAGTACTTC.